These 31 T cell receptor beta chains share one sample of origin, sequenced in a study of T cells in narcolepsy. Sequenced by immunoSEQ multiplex PCR; TCRdb stores in-frame clones only, minus some. Counted here are under 40,000 clones, about four fifths occurring once; the ten biggest clones make up 0.9% to 1.2%. Sequencing was done on a sample of CD45RA- memory CD4+ T cells from PBMCs. These receptors were obtained from a human donor with narcolepsy.

This clone has a single count. The rearrangement uses TRBV5-1 and TRBJ2-3, with D maybe TRBD1 (6 bases). The CDR3 is made up of 15 amino acids. V was shortened by 4 bases and J by 2 bases, with 14 bases between the two germline ends. CDR1 and CDR2 from the germline V gene are SGHRS and YFSETQ. Here the CDR3 DNA reads TGCGCCAGCAGCCGCGAAGGACAGAACACAGATACGCAGTATTTT. Translating it yields CASSREGQNTDTQYF.

This clone was recorded a few times. Other DNA sequences in the same sample also yield this CDR3. The J gene is TRBJ2-2, the V gene TRBV27; 7 bases map to TRBD2. The CDR3 consists of 13 residues. CDR1 and CDR2 from the germline V gene are MNHEY and SMNVEV (reference sequence). With V trimmed by 8 bases and J by 5 bases, 5 bases remained unmatched. The CDR3 region has the DNA TGTGCCAGCGGGAGGGGTCGGACCGGGGAGCTGTTTTTT. It encodes CASGRGRTGELFF.

This sequence joins TRBV6-6 and TRBJ2-3; D gene unclear. With 7 bases removed from V and 6 bases from J, the gap between germline ends came to 8 bases. Per the germline V gene, CDR1 is MNHNY and CDR2 is SVGAGI (reference sequence). This CDR3 comprises 11 residues. The CDR3 region is CASTDMDTQYF. The CDR3 DNA follows: TGTGCCAGCACCGACATGGATACGCAGTATTTT.

CDR3 nucleotides: TGTGCCAGCAGTTACTCGAGTTCTGGGGCCAACGTCCTGACTTTC. Protein product: CASSYSSSGANVLTF. This chain uses TRBV6-6 with TRBJ2-6; no firm D call. The V end lost 0 bases, the J end lost 1 base, and 4 bases lay between the germline ends. The CDR3 contains 15 residues. CDR1 and CDR2 (germline): MNHNY, SVGAGI (reference sequence).

The chain recombines TRBV7-2 with TRBJ1-2, with D unresolved. CDR3 size: 12 residues. Germline V lookup: CDR1 SGHTA, CDR2 FQGNSA. Between the trimmed V and J ends, which lost 1 base and 11 bases, there was a span of 11 bases. The CDR3 protein is CASSLVLGQYTF. CDR3 nucleotides: TGTGCCAGCAGCTTAGTTCTGGGTCAATACACCTTC.

This rearrangement joins TRBV6-5 to TRBJ2-1; the D gene could be TRBD1 or TRBD2 (5 bases each). Between the trimmed V and J ends, which lost 0 bases and 7 bases, there was a span of 10 bases. There are 14 residues in the CDR3. The V gene's germline CDR1 is MNHEY and CDR2 SVGAGI. The CDR3 DNA reads TGTGCCAGCAGTTACTCGGAATGGGGGAATGAGCAGTTCTTC. Its protein product is CASSYSEWGNEQFF.

The chain joins TRBV2 to TRBJ2-2, with D tentatively TRBD1 (6 bases). CDR3 size: 15 residues. Germline V gives CDR1 SNHLY, CDR2 FYNNEI. V was pared by 2 bases and J by 1 base, with 8 bases between. CDR3 in DNA: TGTGCCAGCAGTGAAATAGGGGGGAACACCGGGGAGCTGTTTTTT. Amino acids: CASSEIGGNTGELFF.

This clone was seen a handful of times. The chain has TRBV10-3 and TRBJ2-6; 9 nucleotides line up with TRBD1. The CDR3 has 16 residues. CDR1 ENHRY and CDR2 SYGVKD come from the germline V gene. With 5 bases clipped from V and 2 bases from J, the junction kept 4 bases outside the gene matches. The CDR3 region has the DNA TGTGCCATCAGTTACGGGGACAGGGCTGGGGCCAACGTCCTGACTTTC. Its protein is CAISYGDRAGANVLTF.

The table lists this clone with a few counts. The chain has TRBV6-1 and TRBJ1-1, with D possibly being TRBD1 (5 bases). The CDR3 is 14 residues long. Trimming took off 4 bases at V and 7 bases at J, with 16 bases between the two ends. Per the germline V gene, CDR1 is MNHNS and CDR2 is SASEGT. The CDR3 reads CASSAPAGGGEAFF. As DNA, the CDR3 is TGTGCCAGCAGTGCGCCCGCGGGTGGGGGTGAAGCTTTCTTT.

This clone was detected a few times. The rearrangement uses TRBV5-1 and TRBJ2-7; 8 bases align to TRBD1. The germline CDR1 and CDR2 sequences are SGHRS and YFSETQ. V lost 6 bases to trimming and J lost 2 bases; unmatched junction nucleotides: 7. This CDR3 contains 14 residues. CDR3 sequence reads: CASKSGTGPYEQYF. The CDR3, as DNA: TGCGCCAGCAAGTCCGGGACAGGCCCCTACGAGCAGTACTTC. The full variable domain, its missing parts supplied by reference TRBV5-1 and TRBJ2-7, is KAGVTQTPRYLIKTRGQQVTLSCSPISGHRSVSWYQQTPGQGLQFLFEYFSETQRNKGNFPGRFSGRQFSNSRSEMNVSTLELGDSALYLCASKSGTGPYEQYFGPGTRLTVT.

This sequence joins TRBV18 and TRBJ1-1; D call uncertain. There are 14 residues in the CDR3. The ends were cut back, 0 bases at V and 4 bases at J, with 9 bases in the middle. Germline V lookup: CDR1 KGHSH, CDR2 LQKENI. CDR3 DNA sequence: TGTGCCAGCTCACCACCTATGGGGAGCACTGAAGCTTTCTTT. Translating it yields CASSPPMGSTEAFF.

This clone was picked up one time. The chain uses TRBV9 and TRBJ2-1; a weak D match, TRBD2 (5 bases). V was pared by 1 base and J by 8 bases, with 22 bases between. The CDR3 contains 17 residues. Germline-derived CDR1 and CDR2 are SGDLS and YYNGEE. The CDR3 coding sequence is TGTGCCAGCAGCGTAAATCTAGCACCCAGAGTCGGGGATGAGCAGTTCTTC. Protein product: CASSVNLAPRVGDEQFF.

The chain joins TRBV7-8 to TRBJ2-7; maybe TRBD1 (6 bases). Germline V gene lookup returns CDR1 SGHVS and CDR2 FQNEAQ. Between the trimmed V and J ends, which lost 5 bases and 4 bases, there was a span of 15 bases. The CDR3 runs 14 residues. The CDR3 DNA is TGTGCCAGCAGCAACCCGGGACAAGGATACGAGCAGTACTTC. It encodes CASSNPGQGYEQYF.

This chain uses TRBV28 with TRBJ1-2; D perhaps matches TRBD1 (5 bases). There are 15 residues in the CDR3. V lost 4 bases, J lost 4 bases, and 16 bases lay in between. Germline CDR1 is MDHEN and CDR2 is SYDVKM. Written as DNA, the CDR3 is TGTGCCAGCAGTTCTGGGGACGGCATATCCTATGGCTACACCTTC. This codes for CASSSGDGISYGYTF.

CDR3 sequence: CASSVPAGGSGELFF. The CDR3 coding sequence is TGTGCCAGCAGCGTGCCAGCGGGAGGTAGCGGGGAGCTGTTTTTT. The chain employs TRBV9 and TRBJ2-2; 9 bases are a match to TRBD2. The ends lost 2 bases at V and 7 bases at J; junction bases unmatched: 6. The germline CDR1 and CDR2 sequences are SGDLS and YYNGEE. The CDR3 loop spans 15 amino acids. Variable domain in full (rest from reference TRBV9 and TRBJ2-2): DSGVTQTPKHLITATGQRVTLRCSPRSGDLSVYWYQQSLDQGLQFLIQYYNGEERAKGNILERFSAQQFPDLHSELNLSSLELGDSALYFCASSVPAGGSGELFFGEGSRLTVL.

The rearrangement joins TRBV5-1 to TRBJ2-2; no reliable D call. The CDR3 extends over 11 amino acids. The V and J ends lost 2 bases and 7 bases respectively, with 3 bases between them. The germline V gene encodes CDR1 SGHRS and CDR2 YFSETQ. The CDR3 DNA is TGCGCCAGCAGCTTTGACGGGGAGCTGTTTTTT. Translation: CASSFDGELFF.

This clone has just one count. The junction does not match germline at one end; this may be a read error. The same CDR3 arises from other DNA sequences in this sample as well. The chain has TRBV7-8 and TRBJ2-1; no firm D call. Per the germline V gene, CDR1 is SGHVS and CDR2 is FQNEAQ. The CDR3 contains 14 residues. CDR3 bases: TGCGCCAGCAGCTTAGAGATTTTCCCGAATGAGCAGTTCTTC. Translating gives CASSLEIFPNEQFF.

The table lists this clone with a count of one. The J gene is TRBJ2-6, the V gene TRBV7-8; possible D gene TRBD1, 5 bases. Trimming took off 5 bases at V and 0 bases at J, with 17 bases between the two ends. CDR3 length: 18 residues. Germline lookup yields CDR1 SGHVS and CDR2 FQNEAQ. The CDR3 bases are TGTGCCAGCAGCCGAGAGCAGGGATCATTCTCTGGGGCCAACGTCCTGACTTTC. Encoded protein: CASSREQGSFSGANVLTF.

The CDR3 DNA reads as TGTGCCAGCAGCTTAAAGGGGACTAGCGGGACAAGTTCCTACGAGCAGTACTTC. Translated, it gives CASSLKGTSGTSSYEQYF. The gene calls are TRBV7-3 and TRBJ2-7; 13 bases match TRBD2. V dropped 1 base and J dropped 1; count of bases not matched to a gene: 7. Germline lookup yields CDR1 SGHTA and CDR2 FQGTGA. The CDR3 has 18 residues.

This chain uses TRBV11-3 with TRBJ2-3, with TRBD2 matching 11 bases. Per the germline V gene, CDR1 is SGHNT and CDR2 is YENEEA. Trimming removed 0 bases from V and 0 bases from J; junction bases left unmatched: 11. This CDR3 has 20 amino acids. The CDR3 DNA reads TGTGCCAGCAGCTTAGATCGTAACTTAATAGCGGGAGGGAGCACAGATACGCAGTATTTT. Translation gives CASSLDRNLIAGGSTDTQYF.

This clone has only one observation. V usage is TRBV7-8 and J usage is TRBJ2-7; the D gene could be TRBD1 or TRBD2 (6 bases each). Per the germline V gene, CDR1 is SGHVS and CDR2 is FQNEAQ. The CDR3 has 14 residues. V shed 4 bases and J shed 9 bases, with 19 bases lying between them. CDR3 DNA sequence: TGTGCCAGCAGCTGGAGGGACACCTCAGGTGGGCAGTACTTC. Translating it yields CASSWRDTSGGQYF.

The chain recombines TRBV28 with TRBJ1-2, with D hard to call. There are 14 residues in the CDR3. V shed 1 base and J shed 4 bases, with 10 bases lying between them. Per germline, CDR1 MDHEN and CDR2 SYDVKM. CDR3 bases: TGTGCCAGCAGTTTATTTGGGCAGGCCTATGGCTACACCTTC. Translation: CASSLFGQAYGYTF.

V and J are TRBV6-5 and TRBJ1-5; D unclear. Germline V gives CDR1 MNHEY, CDR2 SVGAGI. There are 10 residues in the CDR3. CDR3 nucleotide sequence: TGTGCGGCGGGGAATCAGCCCCAGCATTTT. Translated: CAAGNQPQHF.

The chain has TRBV6-6 and TRBJ2-5; D tentatively reads TRBD1 or TRBD2 (5 bases each). Germline V gene lookup returns CDR1 MNHNY and CDR2 SVGAGI (reference sequence). This CDR3 has 16 amino acids. The V gene lost 5 bases and the J gene lost 1 base, with 17 bases spanning the gap. Here the CDR3 reads CASSKGDGTLQETQYF. The CDR3 DNA sequence: TGTGCCAGCAGTAAAGGGGACGGGACCCTCCAAGAGACCCAGTACTTC.

The rearrangement joins TRBV19 to TRBJ2-2, with 13 bases fitting TRBD2. The CDR3 is made up of 17 amino acids. Germline V lookup: CDR1 LNHDA, CDR2 SQIVND (reference sequence). V was clipped by 5 bases and J by 6 bases; unmatched bases: 9. In nucleotides, the CDR3 is TGTGCCAGTAGTGACACTAGCGGGAGGGCCGGTGCCGGGGAGCTGTTTTTT. It yields the protein CASSDTSGRAGAGELFF.

The chain links TRBV27 to TRBJ2-1; TRBD2 matches at 9 bases. This CDR3 comprises 15 residues. Looked up from germline, CDR1 is MNHEY and CDR2 is SMNVEV (reference sequence). V shed 4 bases and J 5 bases; nucleotides not matched to a gene: 6. CDR3 DNA: TGTGCCAGCAGTTCCCTCGCTAGCGGGGACAATGAGCAGTTCTTC. It translates to CASSSLASGDNEQFF.

This clone was seen a few times. V and J are TRBV9 and TRBJ1-1; D not certain. The V end lost 3 bases, the J end lost 4 bases, and 19 bases lay between the germline ends. Germline V gives CDR1 SGDLS, CDR2 YYNGEE. The CDR3 loop spans 16 amino acids. The CDR3 DNA reads TGTGCCAGCAGCGCATTAAAAAGTTTTCGGGGCACTGAAGCTTTCTTT. Translating gives CASSALKSFRGTEAFF.

V is TRBV14 and J is TRBJ2-7; the D is unclear. This CDR3 has 13 amino acids. Trimming stripped 2 bases from V and 2 bases from J, with 7 bases between. Germline loops: CDR1 SGHDN, CDR2 FVKESK. This chain's CDR3 is CASSQNLPYEQYF. The CDR3, as DNA: TGTGCCAGCAGCCAAAACCTTCCCTACGAGCAGTACTTC.

This clone has just a few counts. The chain carries TRBV11-2 and TRBJ1-1; the D gene is possibly TRBD1 (5 bases). The germline CDR1 and CDR2 sequences are SGHAT and FQNNGV. The CDR3 consists of 13 residues. V was shortened by 1 base and J by 4 bases, with 7 bases between the two germline ends. CDR3 sequence reads: CASSLAGITEAFF. The CDR3 nucleotides read TGTGCCAGCAGCTTAGCAGGGATCACTGAAGCTTTCTTT.

The CDR3 DNA reads as TGTGCCAGCAGCGCCCAGACTAGCGGGAGACCCTACAATGAGCAGTTCTTC. Protein: CASSAQTSGRPYNEQFF. This chain joins TRBV9 and TRBJ2-1, with 12 bases lining up with TRBD2. Germline V gives CDR1 SGDLS, CDR2 YYNGEE. V trimming: 3 bases; J trimming: 2 bases; junction bases outside the gene matches: 6. The CDR3 spans 17 residues.

In this sample, this clone turned up once. The genes are TRBV6-1 and TRBJ2-7; 11 nucleotides match TRBD2. This CDR3 spans 14 amino acids. V dropped 6 bases and J dropped 4; count of bases not matched to a gene: 5. CDR1 and CDR2 from the germline V gene are MNHNS and SASEGT. CDR3 protein: CASSVAGGPYEQYF. CDR3 DNA sequence: TGTGCCAGCAGCGTAGCGGGAGGGCCTTACGAGCAGTACTTC.